This record covers a single T cell receptor (beta chain). The source of the sample is a study of CD8 T cells in Susac syndrome. This CDR3 comprises 15 residues. Trimming removed 3 bases at V and 2 bases at J, with 14 bases between. Per germline, CDR1 DFQATT and CDR2 SNEGSKA (reference sequence). Isolation of CD8+ and CD4+ T cells was performed negatively, whereas enrichment of TEMRA cells was done by FACS. RNA, at roughly 0.5 to 1 ug, was reverse transcribed with random hexamers. TCRdb itself ran the immunoSEQ multiplex PCR reads through MiXCR, one entry per CDR3 protein. The sample consists of about 200,000 distinct CDR3 sequences, 85% to 95% of them appearing once.

Sequencing used CD4+ T cells from PBMCs. The gene calls are TRBV20-1 and TRBJ2-1, with D perhaps matching TRBD2 (6 bases). This sequence was found in a human donor in good health. CDR3: CSARGAGYTYNEQFF. For the CDR3, the DNA is TGCAGTGCTAGGGGTGCGGGGTACACCTACAATGAGCAGTTCTTC.